The 18 T cell receptor beta chains presented below share a single source sample, sequenced in a study of OX40 agonist ivuxolimab in advanced cancers. Produced via immunoSEQ multiplex PCR; TCRdb's table is partial and in-frame only. The sample shows more than 35,000 clones, 70% to 85% of them seen only once. The specimen was CD4+ or CD8+ T cells sorted from blood, collected in a trial of the OX40 agonist ivuxolimab. The receptors here all came from an adult with an advanced solid tumor such as melanoma, head and neck, liver or kidney cancer.

This clone was seen just once. The rearrangement uses TRBV28 and TRBJ2-7, with 10 positions matching TRBD1. Germline lookup yields CDR1 MDHEN and CDR2 SYDVKM. This CDR3 is built from 14 residues. V lost 5 bases to trimming and J lost 6 bases; unmatched junction nucleotides: 7. The CDR3 DNA reads as TGTGCCAGCAGTAGGGGGACAGGGGTGGGCGAGCAGTACTTC. Protein: CASSRGTGVGEQYF.

This chain links TRBV27 with TRBJ2-1; 7 bases are a match to TRBD2. Germline loops: CDR1 MNHEY, CDR2 SMNVEV (reference sequence). The CDR3 is made up of 17 amino acids. J gave up 2 bases and V 5 bases, and 12 bases lay outside the gene matches. CDR3 in DNA: TGTGCCAGCAGTGCATTCCCCGGGACTAACACCTACAATGAGCAGTTCTTC. Its translation is CASSAFPGTNTYNEQFF.

CDR3 amino acids: CASSLKGAGTEAFF. The DNA for the CDR3 is TGTGCCAGCAGCTTAAAGGGGGCTGGAACTGAAGCTTTCTTT. This chain links TRBV5-8 with TRBJ1-1, with 7 nucleotides matching TRBD1. V gave up 2 bases and J gave up 5 bases; unmatched junction bases: 6. The V gene's germline CDR1 is SGHTS and CDR2 YDEGEE. The CDR3 runs 14 residues.

The chain employs TRBV28 and TRBJ1-5, with a possible D match to TRBD1 (5 bases). CDR3 length: 15 residues. The germline V gene encodes CDR1 MDHEN and CDR2 SYDVKM. V lost 2 bases and J lost 4, with 12 bases in between. CDR3 in DNA: TGTGCCAGCAGTTTAAACCTGGACACAAATCAGCCCCAGCATTTT. This codes for CASSLNLDTNQPQHF.

The chain carries TRBV28 and TRBJ2-1; D is uncertain. V lost 6 bases and J 0 bases, leaving 12 bases between the germline ends. Germline V gene lookup returns CDR1 MDHEN and CDR2 SYDVKM. This CDR3 comprises 15 residues. The CDR3 spells CASRTLMSSYNEQFF. CDR3 nucleotide sequence: TGTGCCAGCAGGACCCTAATGAGCTCCTACAATGAGCAGTTCTTC.

This sequence joins TRBV4-1 and TRBJ2-2; tentatively, D is TRBD1 (6 bases). The CDR3 loop spans 17 amino acids. Germline CDR1 MGHRA, CDR2 YSYEKL. V dropped 0 bases and J dropped 8 bases, with 19 bases sitting between them. The CDR3 loop is CASSQEAGQIKWGELFF. The CDR3 DNA sequence: TGCGCCAGCAGCCAAGAGGCAGGACAGATAAAGTGGGGGGAGCTGTTTTTT.

The chain uses TRBV9 and TRBJ2-5, with D possibly called TRBD1 or TRBD2 (5 bases each). Germline V lookup: CDR1 SGDLS, CDR2 YYNGEE. Deletions cut 4 bases from V and 4 bases from J, with 20 bases between. CDR3 length equals 16 residues. The CDR3 DNA reads TGTGCCAGCAGCACCAAGAGAGGGGTATGGGGAGAGACCCAGTACTTC. Protein sequence: CASSTKRGVWGETQYF.

The V gene is TRBV11-3, the J gene TRBJ2-7, with TRBD2 identical over 10 bases. Trimming removed 8 bases from V and 1 base from J; junction bases left unmatched: 2. The CDR3 totals 13 residues. Germline CDR1 and CDR2: SGHNT and YENEEA. This CDR3 is CASGLAESYEQYF. The CDR3 region has the DNA TGTGCCAGCGGACTAGCGGAATCCTACGAGCAGTACTTC.

This clone occurred once. This chain links TRBV10-2 with TRBJ1-5, with TRBD1 as a possible D gene (5 bases). CDR1 WSHSY and CDR2 SAAADI come from the germline V gene. Between the trimmed V and J ends, which lost 2 bases and 0 bases, there was a span of 11 bases. This CDR3 is built from 16 residues. This CDR3 reads CASSEDRIYSNQPQHF. The CDR3 DNA is TGCGCCAGCAGTGAGGACAGAATTTATAGCAATCAGCCCCAGCATTTT.

This chain joins TRBV19 and TRBJ2-5; 8 bases are a match to TRBD2. TRBJ2-7 explains the end of the DNA better; the J call may be wrong. The length of the CDR3 is 13 residues. In germline, CDR1 is LNHDA, CDR2 SQIVND (reference sequence). Here the CDR3 reads CASSTGGVYEQYF. The CDR3 DNA reads as TGTGCCAGTAGTACGGGGGGGGTCTACGAGCAGTACTTC.

This clone has just one count. The rearrangement joins TRBV15 to TRBJ1-1, with TRBD1 as a possible D gene (5 bases). The V end was cut by 0 bases, the J end by 4 bases, with 6 bases between. The CDR3 length is 13 residues. Germline loops: CDR1 LNHNV, CDR2 YYDKDF (reference sequence). CDR3 sequence: CATSRDGGTEAFF. The CDR3 bases are TGTGCCACCAGCAGAGACGGGGGCACTGAAGCTTTCTTT.

The gene calls are TRBV5-6 and TRBJ2-5; D may be TRBD1 or TRBD2 (6 bases each). CDR3 length equals 14 residues. Germline loops: CDR1 SGHDT, CDR2 YYEEEE. Trimming left V 4 bases short and J 7 bases short, with 17 bases between. This CDR3 is CASSPAEGVGTQYF. CDR3 in DNA: TGTGCCAGCAGCCCAGCGGAGGGGGTTGGGACCCAGTACTTC.

This rearrangement joins TRBV25-1 to TRBJ2-5; 7 bases line up with TRBD1. The assigned J gene may be wrong: the sequence end matches TRBJ2-7 better. In germline, CDR1 is MGHDK, CDR2 SYGVNS. The CDR3 totals 14 residues. CDR3 coding DNA: TGTGCCAGCAGTGAATCAGGACAGGCATACGAGCAGTACTTC. Protein sequence: CASSESGQAYEQYF.

The gene calls are TRBV10-3 and TRBJ1-1; D not resolved. The V end was cut by 11 bases, the J end by 7 bases, with 11 bases between. This CDR3 contains 10 residues. From germline, CDR1 is ENHRY and CDR2 SYGVKD. The DNA for the CDR3 is TGTGCCCAGTCCCGGGGTGAAGCTTTCTTT. Protein product: CAQSRGEAFF.

The gene calls are TRBV7-9 and TRBJ1-1; TRBD1 might be the D (6 bases). The CDR3 is made up of 13 amino acids. The germline V gene has CDR1 SEHNR and CDR2 FQNEAQ (reference sequence). V dropped 6 bases and J dropped 10 bases, with 18 bases sitting between them. The CDR3 DNA reads as TGTGCCAGCAGATCTCCTACAGGGTTAAGAGCTTTCTTT. This gives the protein CASRSPTGLRAFF.

This chain connects TRBV28 to TRBJ2-1; D is unclear. The CDR3 totals 14 residues. V was shortened by 2 bases and J by 2 bases, with 7 bases between the two germline ends. CDR1 and CDR2 from the germline V gene are MDHEN and SYDVKM. The CDR3 DNA follows: TGTGCCAGCAGTTTACTTCCAGCCTACAATGAGCAGTTCTTC. Amino acid sequence: CASSLLPAYNEQFF.

The chain carries TRBV6-1 and TRBJ1-2; a weak D match, TRBD1 (6 bases). From germline, CDR1 is MNHNS and CDR2 SASEGT. The CDR3 extends over 14 amino acids. With 5 bases removed from V and 4 bases from J, the gap between germline ends came to 14 bases. CDR3 in DNA: TGTGCCAGCAGTTCCCGGACAGCTCTCTATGGCTACACCTTC. Translation gives CASSSRTALYGYTF.

The V gene is TRBV6-6, the J gene TRBJ2-7; D not resolved. The germline V and J ends were trimmed by 9 bases and 0 bases, with 18 bases remaining between them. Per the germline V gene, CDR1 is MNHNY and CDR2 is SVGAGI (reference sequence). This CDR3 has 15 residues. CDR3 region: CASFGPSRSSYEQYF. The CDR3 DNA reads as TGTGCCAGTTTCGGACCATCCAGGAGCTCCTACGAGCAGTACTTC.